This T cell receptor (beta chain) was obtained from a study of blood T cell repertoires in COVID-19. The V gene lost 8 bases and the J gene lost 3 bases, with 19 bases spanning the gap. Germline V gene sequence: CDR1 KGHDR, CDR2 SFDVKD. The CDR3 runs 16 residues. Authors' data handling: Scientists estimated how many nucleated cells there were by amplifying reference gene primers. The assay was immunoSEQ multiplex PCR, and TCRdb's table has in-frame clones only and misses some. V, J and clone size derive from that table, while D and trimming were established from the DNA sequence. The table shows roughly 120,000 clones, with approximately 90% occurring only once.

This receptor was obtained from a woman in her fifties or sixties with acute or convalescent COVID-19. What was sequenced was peripheral blood. The gene calls are TRBV24-1 and TRBJ2-1; D might be TRBD2 (5 bases). Here the CDR3 reads CATTDSGKKGYNEQFF. DNA of the CDR3: TGTGCCACCACCGACTCGGGGAAGAAGGGCTACAATGAGCAGTTCTTC.